This T cell receptor beta chain comes out of a study of control samples from healthy donors and cancer patients (dated by TCRdb to 2018 to 2021). Of note for this clone: This receptor's antigen is unknown. No much larger clone exists at a distance of one base, and base qualities are not known.

Library preparation was by the immunoSEQ multiplex PCR assay. TCRdb obtained this table from immuneACCESS and retained in-frame rearrangements with V and J assigned. These tables miss some clones; where compared with another copy, unresolved V genes account for less than half of the shortfall, and the remainder is unexplained. Recorded for this sample are roughly 170,000 clones; around 94% of them occurred a single time. Together, the top ten hold 1.1% to 1.5% of the sample. The CDR3 holds 15 amino acids from the cysteine to the phenylalanine. CDR3 DNA only is kept here, 45 bases in frame from base 1. CDR1 KGHSH and CDR2 LQKENI were looked up in the germline V gene. Trimming leaves V shorter by 1 base and J shorter by 4 bases, with the junction holding 6 bases beyond the gene matches.

The sequence is built from TRBV18 and TRBJ1-2; 7 central nucleotides agree with TRBD1. The sequence was collected from a young woman in good health. The sequencing sample was made of blood. The CDR3 is CASSPLSTGFYGYTF. Read as DNA, the sequence is TGTGCCAGCTCACCACTTTCGACAGGGTTCTATGGCTACACCTTC.